This passage covers 14 T cell receptor beta chains from one sample sequenced in a study of T cell responses to AZD1222 COVID-19 vaccine. The table came from immunoSEQ multiplex PCR; TCRdb's copy has only in-frame clones and leaves some out. Here the sample spans 150,000 to 200,000 clones, 88% being singletons. Here the sequenced sample was peripheral blood, taken 28 days after the second AZD1222 dose. Receptor source: an adult who received the AZD1222 COVID-19 vaccine.

The chain combines TRBV6-2 or TRBV6-3 with TRBJ2-1, with TRBD2 matching over 12 bases. CDR1 is MNHEY and CDR2 is SVGEGT in the germline V gene. This CDR3 region has 17 residues. V lost 4 bases and J lost 7; bases outside the gene matches: 11. This chain's CDR3 is CASSSPLAGGGGNEQFF. The CDR3 region has the DNA TGTGCCAGCAGTTCCCCTCTAGCGGGAGGGGGGGGAAATGAGCAGTTCTTC.

The V call is TRBV11-2, the J call TRBJ2-2; no firm D call. The CDR3 extends over 14 amino acids. V gave up 6 bases and J gave up 0 bases, with 8 bases separating them. CDR1 and CDR2 (germline): SGHAT, FQNNGV. This CDR3 is CASSYSSNTGELFF. CDR3 bases: TGTGCCAGCAGTTACTCTTCGAACACCGGGGAGCTGTTTTTT.

The V gene is TRBV11-2, the J gene TRBJ2-7; D unclear. CDR1 SGHAT and CDR2 FQNNGV come from the germline V gene. The V and J ends lost 5 bases and 5 bases respectively, with 13 bases between them. This CDR3 is built from 13 residues. CDR3 in DNA: TGTGCCAGCAGCCCAGGACCCACCAACGAGCAGTACTTC. As protein: CASSPGPTNEQYF.

This clone showed up just once. V is TRBV9 and J is TRBJ2-3; D perhaps matches TRBD2 (6 bases). Germline-derived CDR1 and CDR2 are SGDLS and YYNGEE. V was trimmed by 4 bases and J by 6 bases, leaving 12 bases between them. The CDR3 covers 13 residues. The CDR3 here is CASSPHRGDTQYF. DNA of the CDR3: TGTGCCAGCAGCCCCCACCGGGGGGATACGCAGTATTTT. Supplemented by reference TRBV9 and TRBJ2-3, the full variable domain reads DSGVTQTPKHLITATGQRVTLRCSPRSGDLSVYWYQQSLDQGLQFLIQYYNGEERAKGNILERFSAQQFPDLHSELNLSSLELGDSALYFCASSPHRGDTQYFGPGTRLTVL.

This chain connects TRBV6-5 to TRBJ2-3; D gene ambiguous. V was pared by 6 bases and J by 3 bases, with 4 bases between. Germline-derived CDR1 and CDR2 are MNHEY and SVGAGI. The CDR3 runs 11 residues. The CDR3 here is CASSLTDTQYF. In DNA form, the CDR3 reads TGTGCCAGCAGCTTGACAGATACGCAGTATTTT.

The chain uses TRBV5-1 and TRBJ2-3; possibly TRBD1 for D (6 bases). The CDR3 runs to 14 residues. CDR1 SGHRS and CDR2 YFSETQ come from the germline V gene. V lost 1 base, J lost 5 bases, and 11 bases lay in between. The CDR3 region has the DNA TGCGCCAGCAGCTTGCCGGGCAGGGGAGATACGCAGTATTTT. Translating gives CASSLPGRGDTQYF.

This chain uses TRBV7-9 with TRBJ2-3; D gene ambiguous. The germline V gene has CDR1 SEHNR and CDR2 FQNEAQ (reference sequence). V lost 3 bases to trimming and J lost 3 bases, with 7 bases between them. The CDR3 loop spans 13 amino acids. CDR3 in amino acids: CASSFQGTDTQYF. The CDR3 DNA is TGTGCCAGCAGCTTCCAAGGAACAGATACGCAGTATTTT.

The V and J genes are TRBV7-2 and TRBJ2-3; a possible D gene is TRBD1 (6 bases). This CDR3 is built from 14 residues. Per germline, CDR1 SGHTA and CDR2 FQGNSA. The V end lost 3 bases, the J end lost 4 bases, and 11 bases lay between the germline ends. CDR3 coding DNA: TGTGCCAGCAGCTTCCCAACAGGGCCAGATACGCAGTATTTT. Translated, it gives CASSFPTGPDTQYF. Full variable domain (missing parts from reference TRBV7-2 and TRBJ2-3): GAGVSQSPSNKVTEKGKDVELRCDPISGHTALYWYRQSLGQGLEFLIYFQGNSAPDKSGLPSDRFSAERTGGSVSTLTIQRTQQEDSAVYLCASSFPTGPDTQYFGPGTRLTVL.

The V and J genes are TRBV6-5 and TRBJ2-5; D not certain. The CDR3 runs 13 residues. The V end was cut by 2 bases, the J end by 3 bases, with 7 bases between. CDR1 MNHEY and CDR2 SVGAGI come from the germline V gene. CDR3 coding DNA: TGTGCCAGCAGTTACCTCAGGAAAGAGACCCAGTACTTC. As protein: CASSYLRKETQYF.

The chain uses TRBV27 and TRBJ2-7; TRBD1 or TRBD2 may be the D gene (5 bases each). The CDR3 has 15 residues. V was trimmed by 2 bases and J by 2 bases, leaving 13 bases between them. Germline V lookup: CDR1 MNHEY, CDR2 SMNVEV (reference sequence). The DNA for the CDR3 is TGTGCCAGCAGTTTACAGTCAGGGAGAACCTACGAGCAGTACTTC. It encodes CASSLQSGRTYEQYF.

The chain couples TRBV7-3 to TRBJ2-1; D possibly corresponds to TRBD1 (5 bases). The CDR3 has 14 amino acids. Germline V gene sequence: CDR1 SGHTA, CDR2 FQGTGA. With 4 bases removed from V and 7 bases from J, the gap between germline ends came to 14 bases. CDR3 in amino acids: CASSSLGRGNEQFF. The CDR3 DNA is TGTGCCAGCAGCTCCCTGGGTAGGGGTAATGAGCAGTTCTTC.

The gene calls are TRBV4-3 and TRBJ1-4, with 9 bases fitting TRBD1. CDR3 length equals 14 residues. Trimming cost V 2 bases and J 8 bases; bases outside gene matches: 3. Looked up from germline, CDR1 is LGHNA and CDR2 is YSLEER. This CDR3 reads CASSQQGQGEKLFF. CDR3 nucleotide sequence: TGCGCCAGCAGCCAACAGGGACAGGGCGAAAAACTGTTTTTT.

The chain employs TRBV7-9 and TRBJ2-7; D not resolved. Germline V lookup: CDR1 SEHNR, CDR2 FQNEAQ (reference sequence). This CDR3 has 14 amino acids. V was clipped by 0 bases and J by 5 bases, with 11 bases between them. The CDR3 here is CASSLAMLVDEQYF. CDR3 sequence (DNA): TGTGCCAGCAGCTTAGCGATGCTAGTTGACGAGCAGTACTTC.

This chain uses TRBV6-5 with TRBJ2-2; no clear D. Looked up from germline, CDR1 is MNHEY and CDR2 is SVGAGI. This CDR3 contains 11 residues. Trimming pared 7 bases from V and 4 bases from J, leaving 4 bases between. The CDR3 region is CASTSTGELFF. In DNA form, the CDR3 reads TGTGCCAGCACTTCCACCGGGGAGCTGTTTTTT.